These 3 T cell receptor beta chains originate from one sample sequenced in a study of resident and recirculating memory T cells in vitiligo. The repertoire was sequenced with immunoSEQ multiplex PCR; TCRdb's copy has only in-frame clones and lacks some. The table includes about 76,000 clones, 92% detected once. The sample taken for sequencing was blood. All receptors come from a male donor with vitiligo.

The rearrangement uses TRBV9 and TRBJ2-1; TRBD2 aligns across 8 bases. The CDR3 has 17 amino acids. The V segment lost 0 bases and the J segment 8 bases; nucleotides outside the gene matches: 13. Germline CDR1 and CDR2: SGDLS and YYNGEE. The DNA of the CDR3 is TGTGCCAGCAGCGTAGCTACTAGGAGCGGGAGAGGTGATGAGCAGTTCTTC. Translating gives CASSVATRSGRGDEQFF.

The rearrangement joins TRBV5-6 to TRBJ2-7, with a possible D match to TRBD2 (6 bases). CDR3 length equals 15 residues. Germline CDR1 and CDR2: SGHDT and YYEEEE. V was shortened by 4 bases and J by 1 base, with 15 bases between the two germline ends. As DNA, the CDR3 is TGTGCCAGCAGCCCGCGGGGAGCGGCATCCTACGAGCAGTACTTC. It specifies CASSPRGAASYEQYF. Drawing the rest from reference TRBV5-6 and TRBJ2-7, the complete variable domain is DAGVTQSPTHLIKTRGQQVTLRCSPKSGHDTVSWYQQALGQGPQFIFQYYEEEERQRGNFPDRFSGHQFPNYSSELNVNALLLGDSALYLCASSPRGAASYEQYFGPGTRLTVT.

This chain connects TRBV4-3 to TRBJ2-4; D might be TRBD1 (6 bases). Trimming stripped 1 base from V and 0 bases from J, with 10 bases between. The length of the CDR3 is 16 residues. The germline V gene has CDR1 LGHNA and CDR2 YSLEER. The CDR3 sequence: CASSQGGQLAKNIQYF. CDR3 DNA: TGCGCCAGCAGCCAAGGGGGGCAGCTAGCCAAAAACATTCAGTACTTC.